This T cell receptor beta chain was identified in a study of regulatory T cells in long-lasting Graves disease. Study as a whole: More than 5 years of antithyroid drugs with positive TSH receptor antibodies defined persistent Graves' disease. Study-level points and caveats: Persistent disease preferred TRBV28, TRBJ1-2 and TRBJ2-5; new disease, TRBV20-1 and TRBJ2-1.

Per the germline V gene, CDR1 is MNHNS and CDR2 is SASEGT. The CDR3 sequence is 14 residues long. Deletions cut 3 bases from V and 2 bases from J, with 8 bases between. Both iRepertoire HTBI primers and Arm-PCR of CDR3 regions were used to build the TCR beta libraries. TCRdb passed the multiplex PCR reads through MiXCR, listing each CDR3 protein once. The data contain about 470,000 distinct CDR3 sequences, about 22% of them singletons. Time point described: persistent/refractory GD, antithyroid drugs over 5 years with positive TRAb. RNA from PBMCs was the source of the TCR library. In this sample, this clonotype turned up a few times. Its antigen is unknown.

The chain couples TRBV6-1 to TRBJ1-5; D not certain. This clonotype was sampled from a female donor with Graves disease. The sequenced sample was peripheral blood mononuclear cells (PBMCs), obtained when the disease was refractory, from a patient treated with antithyroid drugs. This chain's CDR3 is CASSELDGNQPQHF. The CDR3 DNA sequence: TGTGCCAGCAGTGAGCTGGATGGCAATCAGCCCCAGCATTTT.